This note documents a single T cell receptor (beta chain) sequence. Measured with immunoSEQ multiplex PCR; TCRdb has only the in-frame clones, and not every one. The table shows about 210,000 clones, with roughly 86% occurring only once. This CDR3 is 14 amino acids long. From germline, CDR1 is MDHEN and CDR2 SYDVKM. The V segment lost 5 bases and the J segment 8 bases; nucleotides outside the gene matches: 10. This sample stems from a study of blood T cell repertoires in COVID-19. The chain is built from TRBV28 and TRBJ1-2; 8 bases match TRBD1. This clonotype was obtained from a man in his forties with acute COVID-19. The sequenced material came from PBMCs or T cells enriched from blood (not recorded which). CDR3: CASSGGGQALGYTF. Here the CDR3 DNA reads TGTGCCAGCAGTGGGGGGGGACAGGCATTGGGCTACACCTTC.